This TCR beta chain was captured by sequencing in a study of blood T cell repertoires in COVID-19. The wider study: Samples came from the United States, Italy and Spain, spanning acute and convalescent COVID-19. PBMCs, B-cell-depleted T cells, or T cells provided the cDNA or gDNA that made up the material.

Germline V gene lookup returns CDR1 SGHNT and CDR2 YYREEE (reference sequence). J was trimmed by 2 bases and V by 2 bases; bases with no gene match: 4. CDR3 length: 16 amino acids. How the authors handled the data: Estimated nucleated cell counts came from reference gene primer amplification. Repertoires were generated with immunoSEQ multiplex PCR, while TCRdb's copy carries only in-frame clones and drops some. The V and J calls and clone size are taken from that table; D and trimming were inferred from the DNA. Altogether approximately 200,000 clones are present, just under 90% being singletons, with the ten largest covering less than 3%. While infection was still active, Seattle patients were enrolled and then followed longitudinally.

The genes are TRBV5-4 and TRBJ2-3; 11 bases match TRBD2. Source material: peripheral blood. This sequence was found in a man aged 25 to 40 with COVID-19, enrolled during active disease. The CDR3 region has the DNA TGTGCCAGCAGCTTATGGACTAGCGGGTACACAGATACGCAGTATTTT. Its translation is CASSLWTSGYTDTQYF.